The rows below give T cell receptor beta chains drawn from one sample of a study of blood T cell repertoires in COVID-19. Using immunoSEQ multiplex PCR, the repertoire was profiled, and TCRdb retains in-frame clones only, with some absent. Among about 210,000 clones listed, approximately 78% were seen once. The sample taken for sequencing was peripheral blood. These receptors originate from a woman in her thirties or forties with acute or convalescent COVID-19. Each CDR3 is given with its conserved first and last residue. Fields, in order: D gene, clone size, J gene, V gene, CDR3 length, CDR3 DNA, CDR3 protein. D genes are given only for firm matches. Clone sizes are given selectively: once, few, many, or a class where the clone is expanded.

-,once,TRBJ1-5,TRBV21-1,18,TGTGCCAGCAGCAAAGGCCATGGGACAGGGTGTCGCAATCAGCCCCAGCATTTT,CASSKGHGTGCRNQPQHF
TRBD1,-,TRBJ1-5,TRBV11-3,15,TGTGCCAGCAGCGTACGACAGGGGGCGAATCAGCCCCAGCATTTT,CASSVRQGANQPQHF
TRBD2,-,TRBJ2-1,TRBV6-2/TRBV6-3,15,TGTGCCAGCAGTTACAGTGGCGGGGGCTACAATGAGCAGTTCTTC,CASSYSGGGYNEQFF
-,-,TRBJ2-1,TRBV5-6,15,TGTGCCAGCAGCACCAGGACAGTGAGGTTCAATGAGCAGTTCTTC,CASSTRTVRFNEQFF
-,-,TRBJ1-1,TRBV29-1,13,TGCAGCGTTGGAGAAAAAGAGGACACTGAAGCTTTCTTT,CSVGEKEDTEAFF
TRBD1,many,TRBJ1-2,TRBV29-1,13,TGCAGCGTTGATGGGACAGGGTATAATGGCTACACCTTC,CSVDGTGYNGYTF
TRBD2,once,TRBJ2-5,TRBV30,16,TGTGCCTGGAGTGTAAAGGGTAGGGCGGGAGGAGAGACCCAGTACTTC,CAWSVKGRAGGETQYF
-,once,TRBJ2-4,TRBV2,15,TGTGCCAGCAGTGAAGCGTGGGGGCCCACAAACATTCAGTACTTC,CASSEAWGPTNIQYF
TRBD1,-,TRBJ1-6,TRBV7-8,15,TGTGCCAGCAGCTTAGCGGGACAGGGTAATTCACCCCTCCACTTT,CASSLAGQGNSPLHF
TRBD2,-,TRBJ2-1,TRBV25-1,15,TGTGCCAGCAGTGGTCGTAGCGGGAGTCAAGGTGAGCAGTTCTTC,CASSGRSGSQGEQFF
TRBD1,-,TRBJ1-2,TRBV2,15,TGTGCCAGCAGGCCAAGGACAGGGGATGACTATGGCTACACCTTC,CASRPRTGDDYGYTF
TRBD2,few,TRBJ2-7,TRBV6-2/TRBV6-3,15,TGTGCCAGCAGTTACCTAACGGGAGGCTTATCCGAGCAGTACTTC,CASSYLTGGLSEQYF
TRBD1,-,TRBJ1-4,TRBV5-6,14,TGTGCCAGCCACGGAGACAGGGGAAGAGAAAAACTGTTTTTT,CASHGDRGREKLFF
TRBD1,-,TRBJ1-4,TRBV5-4,15,TGTGCCAGCAGCCGACAGGGGACAACTAATGAAAAACTGTTTTTT,CASSRQGTTNEKLFF
TRBD1,-,TRBJ2-5,TRBV3-1/TRBV3-2,16,TGTGCCAGCAGCCCACGACAGGGGCGCGGGCAAGAGACCCAGTACTTC,CASSPRQGRGQETQYF
TRBD2,-,TRBJ2-5,TRBV27,15,TGTGCCAGCAGTCCCCTCGGGGGGGTGGAAGAGACCCAGTACTTC,CASSPLGGVEETQYF
-,-,TRBJ2-1,TRBV13,18,TGTGCCAGCAGCCACAGGGCGCAAATCCATAACCCCTACAATGAGCAGTTCTTC,CASSHRAQIHNPYNEQFF
TRBD1,once,TRBJ1-2,TRBV11-1,15,TGTGCCAGCAGCTGGGCTGGACAGGGCAACTATGGCTACACCTTC,CASSWAGQGNYGYTF
TRBD2,-,TRBJ2-7,TRBV25-1,13,TGTGCCAGCAGTATAGCGGGCTCCTACGAGCAGTACTTC,CASSIAGSYEQYF
-,-,TRBJ2-1,TRBV9,16,TGTGCCAGCAGCCCACCCTCTAGCGTGGAGTGGAATGAGCAGTTCTTC,CASSPPSSVEWNEQFF
TRBD1,once,TRBJ2-3,TRBV11-2,14,TGTGCCAGCAGCTTACTAGGGGGCCCAGATACGCAGTATTTT,CASSLLGGPDTQYF
TRBD1,-,TRBJ1-5,TRBV7-9,15,TGTGCCAGCAGCCTCGGGACAGGGGTTAGTCAGCCCCAGCATTTT,CASSLGTGVSQPQHF
-,-,TRBJ1-5,TRBV10-3,13,TGTGCCATCAGTGAAGTGGTGGCTCAGCCCCAGCATTTT,CAISEVVAQPQHF
TRBD2,-,TRBJ2-1,TRBV6-6,14,TGTGCCAGTTACGTACGGGGGGGACAAAATGAGCAGTTCTTC,CASYVRGGQNEQFF
-,-,TRBJ1-2,TRBV10-3,15,TGTGCCATCAGTCCTCCCCTTCTGGACAGCTATGGCTACACCTTC,CAISPPLLDSYGYTF
TRBD1,once,TRBJ2-3,TRBV19,15,TGTGCCAGTAGTAAGGGGACAGGGGGCACAGATACGCAGTATTTT,CASSKGTGGTDTQYF
TRBD1,-,TRBJ2-3,TRBV11-2,15,TGTGCCAGCAGCTGGGAGACAGGGGGCACAGATACGCAGTATTTT,CASSWETGGTDTQYF
-,few,TRBJ1-5,TRBV21-1,16,TGTGCCAGCAAGAGTTCTCGCAGGATAATCAATCAGCCCCAGCATTTT,CASKSSRRIINQPQHF
TRBD2,once,TRBJ2-5,TRBV6-1,17,TGTGCCAGCAGTGAAGGTTGGCTAGCGGGGGGAATGGAGACCCAGTACTTC,CASSEGWLAGGMETQYF
TRBD2,-,TRBJ2-7,TRBV7-2,16,TGTGCCAGCAGCTTATACGGCGGGAGTCTTACCTACGAGCAGTACTTC,CASSLYGGSLTYEQYF
TRBD1,few,TRBJ1-5,TRBV6-6,16,TGTGCCAGCAGTTACTCGTCGTTAGGGGGCGGTCAGCCCCAGCATTTT,CASSYSSLGGGQPQHF
-,-,TRBJ2-3,TRBV5-1,16,TGCGCCAGCAGCTTGGATCTTAGCGGCAGCACAGATACGCAGTATTTT,CASSLDLSGSTDTQYF
-,few,TRBJ1-2,TRBV5-5,13,TGTGCCAGCAGCCTGACAGTAAACTATGGCTACACCTTC,CASSLTVNYGYTF
-,-,TRBJ1-1,TRBV4-1,14,TGCGCCAGCAGCCAAGTCGGGGTTCTCGCTGAAGCTTTCTTT,CASSQVGVLAEAFF
-,-,TRBJ1-6,TRBV5-1,17,TGCGCCAGCAGCCCCACGGCAGGGCTCACAAGAAATTCACCCCTCCACTTT,CASSPTAGLTRNSPLHF
TRBD2,few,TRBJ2-7,TRBV7-2,15,TGTGCCAGCAGGAAAATAGCGGGAGGTACTACCGAGCAGTACTTC,CASRKIAGGTTEQYF
-,-,TRBJ2-1,TRBV11-2,15,TGTGCCAGCAGCTTCTTGGACTATCTCGTCAATGAGCAGTTCTTC,CASSFLDYLVNEQFF
-,once,TRBJ1-6,TRBV19,16,TGTGCCAGTAGTACCTACGGCGCAGGGGCCAATTCACCCCTCCACTTT,CASSTYGAGANSPLHF
-,once,TRBJ1-4,TRBV5-1,15,TGCGCCAGCAGCTTGGATGGGTACAGGGATGAAAAACTGTTTTTT,CASSLDGYRDEKLFF
-,-,TRBJ1-5,TRBV7-2,16,TGTGCCAGCAGCCCCCGCGGAGGGGCCTTGAATCAGCCCCAGCATTTT,CASSPRGGALNQPQHF
TRBD1,-,TRBJ1-6,TRBV6-1,19,TGTGCCAGCAGTGAAGCAGCGACAGGAGGGACAGCGAAACGGTCACCCCTCCACTTT,CASSEAATGGTAKRSPLHF
TRBD2,-,TRBJ2-1,TRBV5-5,17,TGTGCCAGCAGCTCCTCGCCGGGACTAGCGGGATTCAATGAGCAGTTCTTC,CASSSSPGLAGFNEQFF
-,few,TRBJ1-4,TRBV6-1,13,TGTGCCAGCAGTGAGCTCCGGGATCATCGACTGTTTTTT,CASSELRDHRLFF
TRBD1,-,TRBJ1-1,TRBV19,15,TGTGCCAGTAACCGGGGGACAGGCAGGAACACTGAAGCTTTCTTT,CASNRGTGRNTEAFF
TRBD1,-,TRBJ1-4,TRBV30,17,TGTGCCTGGACCACCGGGACAGGGGGTTCAAATGGTGAAAAACTGTTTTTT,CAWTTGTGGSNGEKLFF
-,-,TRBJ2-2,TRBV25-1,17,TGTGCCAGCAGTGATGGCAGGAGGGGAGGGGGTGCCGGGGAGCTGTTTTTT,CASSDGRRGGGAGELFF
TRBD2,-,TRBJ2-7,TRBV15,19,TGTGCCACCAGCAGAGATAGGACTAGCGGGGGCCTACGGGACTACGAGCAGTACTTC,CATSRDRTSGGLRDYEQYF
TRBD1,-,TRBJ1-6,TRBV7-9,13,TGTGCCAGCAGCCTGGACAGGGGCTCACCCCTCCACTTT,CASSLDRGSPLHF
-,-,TRBJ2-1,TRBV3-1/TRBV3-2,15,TGTGCCAGCAGCCAAGATCATCAGGGGTGGGATGAGCAGTTCTTC,CASSQDHQGWDEQFF
-,-,TRBJ1-1,TRBV18,15,TGTGCCAGCTCACCACTCCGGGGGGAGTACACTGAAGCTTTCTTT,CASSPLRGEYTEAFF